This TCR beta chain was recorded in a study of T-cell reconstitution after alpha-beta-depleted transplantation in children. This CDR3 has 15 amino acids. Trimming at V came to 7 bases and at J to 3 bases, leaving 12 bases not matched to a gene. Germline V CDR1 and CDR2: LNHDA, SQIVND (reference sequence). The TCRbeta library incorporated unique molecular identifiers. Each CDR3 protein is one row after TCRdb ran MiXCR on the PCR reads. The data show 200,000 to 300,000 distinct CDR3 sequences, 6.5% to 9% seen once. This clonotype was picked up a small number of times. Its antigen is still unknown. Study-wide results and caveats: Alpha-beta T cells about two months after transplant reportedly derived from several hundred expanded graft clones. Counts and diversity of T cells one year after transplant came mostly from newly produced T cells. The study traced high day-60 TCRbeta diversity in some patients to surviving recipient T cells and thymic progenitors.

The genes are TRBV19 and TRBJ2-7; 7 positions match TRBD2. This TCR was recovered from a male patient younger than 18 who had a stem cell transplant for acute lymphoblastic leukemia, so the T cells may come from the graft donor. The specimen comprised PBMCs, mostly from graft donor cells, sampled 180 days after TCRalphabeta/CD19-depleted stem cell transplant. In DNA form, the CDR3 reads TGTGCCAGTACAAAAGGCGGGGGTTCTTTCTACGAGCAGTACTTC. Translation: CASTKGGGSFYEQYF.